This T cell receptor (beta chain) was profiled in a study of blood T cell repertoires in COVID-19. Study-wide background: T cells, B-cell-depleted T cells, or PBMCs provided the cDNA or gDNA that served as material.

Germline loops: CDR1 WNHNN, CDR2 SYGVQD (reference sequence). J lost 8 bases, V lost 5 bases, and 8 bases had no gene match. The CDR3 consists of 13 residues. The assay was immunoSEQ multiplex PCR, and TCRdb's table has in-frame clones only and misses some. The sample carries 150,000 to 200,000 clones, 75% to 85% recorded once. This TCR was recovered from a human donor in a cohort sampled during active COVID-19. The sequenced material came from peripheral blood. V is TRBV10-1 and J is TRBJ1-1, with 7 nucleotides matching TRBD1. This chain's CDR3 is CASSPDRAREAFF. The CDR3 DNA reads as TGCGCCAGCAGTCCCGACAGGGCCCGCGAAGCTTTCTTT.